A single sample gave rise to the 10 T cell receptor beta chains below, sequenced in a study of radiotherapy plus CTLA-4 blockade in lung cancer. Repertoires were generated with immunoSEQ multiplex PCR, while TCRdb's copy carries only in-frame clones and drops some. Seen here are under 45,000 clones, approximately 79% observed once, and the top ten hold 20% to 25%. The input for sequencing was peripheral blood, taken from a patient treated with radiotherapy plus ipilimumab. Receptor source: a human donor with non-small cell lung cancer that progressed on radiotherapy plus ipilimumab.

This chain joins TRBV18 and TRBJ1-1, with a weak D call TRBD1 (6 bases). V gave up 0 bases and J gave up 10 bases, with 12 bases separating them. Germline V lookup: CDR1 KGHSH, CDR2 LQKENI. The CDR3 has 13 amino acids. The CDR3 is CASSPPLQGPAFF. The CDR3 nucleotides are TGTGCCAGCTCACCACCCCTACAGGGACCAGCTTTCTTT.

This sequence joins TRBV6-5 and TRBJ2-7; 7 bases are a match to TRBD2. The length of the CDR3 is 15 residues. The trim removed 6 bases at V and 1 base at J, leaving 9 bases unmatched. CDR1 and CDR2 from the germline V gene are MNHEY and SVGAGI. CDR3 amino acids: CASSRTWRGSYEQYF. As DNA, the CDR3 is TGTGCCAGCAGCCGCACCTGGCGGGGGTCCTACGAGCAGTACTTC.

The CDR3 reads CASSLAQTQPQHF. For the CDR3, the DNA is TGTGCCAGCAGCTTGGCACAGACTCAGCCCCAGCATTTT. This chain joins TRBV5-8 and TRBJ1-5, with D hard to call. V lost 0 bases to trimming and J lost 6 bases, with 7 bases between them. Germline loops: CDR1 SGHTS, CDR2 YDEGEE. The CDR3 runs 13 residues.

By sample fraction, this clone is medium-sized (0.01 to 0.1%). The rearrangement joins TRBV29-1 to TRBJ2-2; perhaps TRBD1 as D (5 bases). This CDR3 is built from 14 residues. The germline V gene has CDR1 SQVTM and CDR2 ANQGSEA. V lost 4 bases and J 0 bases, leaving 9 bases between the germline ends. The CDR3 bases are TGCAGCGTTGCGGACACCCCGAACACCGGGGAGCTGTTTTTT. Translation: CSVADTPNTGELFF.

V gene TRBV11-2 combines with J gene TRBJ2-7, with 9 bases aligning to TRBD1. Germline-derived CDR1 and CDR2 are SGHAT and FQNNGV. The V segment lost 3 bases and the J segment 1 base; nucleotides outside the gene matches: 7. The CDR3 consists of 16 residues. Written as DNA, the CDR3 is TGTGCCAGCAGCTTCCGGGGGGACAGGGCATCCTACGAGCAGTACTTC. It codes for CASSFRGDRASYEQYF.

The V gene is TRBV6-5, the J gene TRBJ2-5; possibly TRBD2 for D (7 bases). Germline V gives CDR1 MNHEY, CDR2 SVGAGI. This CDR3 spans 15 amino acids. Trimming pared 6 bases from V and 2 bases from J, leaving 16 bases between. The CDR3 protein is CASRPLGGGQETQYF. The CDR3 nucleotides are TGTGCCAGCAGGCCTTTGGGAGGGGGACAAGAGACCCAGTACTTC.

The chain employs TRBV9 and TRBJ2-5; a possible D gene is TRBD2 (5 bases). The V gene's germline CDR1 is SGDLS and CDR2 YYNGEE. With 3 bases removed from V and 0 bases from J, the gap between germline ends came to 12 bases. The CDR3 is 15 amino acids. The CDR3 DNA reads as TGTGCCAGCAGCGCTCAACATAGCGACCAAGAGACCCAGTACTTC. Residues: CASSAQHSDQETQYF.

This clone was counted a few times. J is TRBJ1-5 and V is TRBV27; D gene uncertain. Germline CDR1 MNHEY, CDR2 SMNVEV (reference sequence). The V and J ends lost 4 bases and 1 base respectively, with 8 bases between them. The length of the CDR3 is 14 residues. CDR3 in amino acids: CASSSEASNQPQHF. The CDR3 DNA reads TGTGCCAGCAGTTCGGAGGCAAGCAATCAGCCCCAGCATTTT.

The chain has TRBV4-1 and TRBJ2-2; D is possibly TRBD1 (6 bases). CDR3 length: 13 residues. Trimming cost V 8 bases and J 6 bases, with 13 bases left between them. Germline values: CDR1 MGHRA, CDR2 YSYEKL. The chain's CDR3 is CASAQGAAGELFF. In DNA form, the CDR3 reads TGCGCCAGCGCACAGGGAGCCGCCGGGGAGCTGTTTTTT.

A single count supports this clone. The chain joins TRBV5-1 to TRBJ2-2; 12 bases are a match to TRBD1. Losses at the gene ends were 4 bases for V and 0 bases for J; bases not matched to a gene: 4. This CDR3 has 17 amino acids. Germline CDR1 and CDR2: SGHRS and YFSETQ. The CDR3 loop reads CASSRGTGGANTGELFF. The CDR3 bases are TGCGCCAGCAGCCGCGGGACAGGGGGCGCGAACACCGGGGAGCTGTTTTTT.